The 11 T cell receptor beta chains below all came from one sample that was sequenced in a study of cytomegalovirus exposure and HLA in healthy donors. In the PCR, 60 Vbeta and 13 Jbeta primers were used. Some clones are missing from TCRdb's copy, which holds only in-frame ones; the method was immunoSEQ multiplex PCR. The repertoire has approximately 140,000 clones, around 82% of them found once; the top ten carry around 5.9%. The specimen was PBMCs. The receptors derive from a woman aged 40 to 50 in good health and CMV-seropositive.

The V gene is TRBV14, the J gene TRBJ2-3; a weak D match, TRBD1 (5 bases). Germline V CDR1 and CDR2: SGHDN, FVKESK. This CDR3 has 12 amino acids. V was pared by 2 bases and J by 6 bases, with 6 bases between. The chain's CDR3 is CASSQQGDTQYF. CDR3 in DNA: TGTGCCAGCAGCCAACAGGGTGATACGCAGTATTTT.

This clone was seen only a few times. Other DNA sequences from this sample encode an identical CDR3 as well. This chain connects TRBV6-1 to TRBJ2-7; no clear D gene. Per the germline V gene, CDR1 is MNHNS and CDR2 is SASEGT. This CDR3 comprises 11 residues. V gave up 6 bases and J gave up 1 base, with 4 bases separating them. The CDR3 DNA sequence: TGTGCCAGCAGGTCTTCCTACGAGCAGTACTTC. It encodes CASRSSYEQYF.

The V gene is TRBV19, the J gene TRBJ1-4; D ambiguous. CDR3 size: 13 residues. V shed 3 bases and J shed 8 bases, with 10 bases lying between them. Germline lookup yields CDR1 LNHDA and CDR2 SQIVND (reference sequence). CDR3 region: CASSMVLREKLFF. The CDR3, as DNA: TGTGCCAGTAGTATGGTCCTGCGGGAAAAACTGTTTTTT.

This rearrangement joins TRBV5-1 to TRBJ1-1; D may be TRBD1 (6 bases). The germline V gene encodes CDR1 SGHRS and CDR2 YFSETQ. The CDR3 sequence is 16 residues long. V was cut by 0 bases and J by 0 bases, with 12 bases left in between. The CDR3 sequence: CASSLAGRGLNTEAFF. CDR3 nucleotides: TGCGCCAGCAGCTTGGCCGGGCGGGGGCTGAACACTGAAGCTTTCTTT.

This clone was observed a few times. This chain connects TRBV5-1 to TRBJ1-1; a weak D match, TRBD1 (6 bases). Deletions cut 5 bases from V and 0 bases from J, with 11 bases between. Per germline, CDR1 SGHRS and CDR2 YFSETQ. This CDR3 spans 14 amino acids. CDR3 loop: CASSTQGVNTEAFF. The CDR3 nucleotides are TGCGCCAGCAGTACACAGGGAGTGAACACTGAAGCTTTCTTT.

The chain combines TRBV28 with TRBJ2-1; 14 bases are a match to TRBD2. Per the germline V gene, CDR1 is MDHEN and CDR2 is SYDVKM. The V gene end was trimmed by 7 bases and the J gene end by 0 bases; junction bases not matched to a gene: 14. The CDR3 has 20 amino acids. CDR3 coding DNA: TGTGCCAGCACCGGTGTTTGGGGGACTAGCGGGGGCAGCTCCTACAATGAGCAGTTCTTC. This encodes CASTGVWGTSGGSSYNEQFF.

This clone has a handful of counts. The V and J genes are TRBV5-1 and TRBJ1-3, with D tentatively TRBD1 (5 bases). Germline V gives CDR1 SGHRS, CDR2 YFSETQ. V gave up 0 bases and J gave up 5 bases, with 15 bases separating them. This CDR3 spans 16 amino acids. The CDR3 spells CASSLGQSSIRNTIYF. CDR3 coding DNA: TGCGCCAGCAGCTTGGGACAGAGCTCGATTAGAAACACCATATATTTT.

The chain links TRBV28 to TRBJ2-1; 10 bases match TRBD1. This CDR3 region has 14 residues. Unmatched junction bases numbered 6, after V lost 4 bases and J lost 9 bases. The V gene's germline CDR1 is MDHEN and CDR2 SYDVKM. CDR3 in DNA: TGTGCCAGCAGTTACCCGACAGGGGGCTTTGAGCAGTTCTTC. Protein sequence: CASSYPTGGFEQFF. The full variable domain, its missing parts supplied by reference TRBV28 and TRBJ2-1, is DVKVTQSSRYLVKRTGEKVFLECVQDMDHENMFWYRQDPGLGLRLIYFSYDVKMKEKGDIPEGYSVSREKKERFSLILESASTNQTSMYLCASSYPTGGFEQFFGPGTRLTVL.

The chain has TRBV2 and TRBJ1-6, with TRBD1 identical over 9 bases. V was clipped by 5 bases and J by 10 bases; unmatched bases: 3. Germline CDR1 is SNHLY and CDR2 is FYNNEI. There are 13 residues in the CDR3. CDR3 sequence reads: CASSRDRESPLHF. The CDR3 region has the DNA TGTGCCAGCAGTCGGGACAGGGAGTCACCCCTCCACTTT.

The chain uses TRBV7-9 and TRBJ1-1, with no clear D. The germline gives CDR1 SEHNR, CDR2 FQNEAQ (reference sequence). The V end was cut by 6 bases, the J end by 4 bases, with 12 bases between. The CDR3 loop spans 13 amino acids. The DNA for the CDR3 is TGTGCCAGCAGTCATGGGCAGTTCACTGAAGCTTTCTTT. Its protein is CASSHGQFTEAFF.

This chain joins TRBV7-9 and TRBJ2-7; 8 bases map to TRBD2. Trimming cost V 1 base and J 2 bases; bases outside gene matches: 7. This CDR3 has 16 amino acids. Germline V gives CDR1 SEHNR, CDR2 FQNEAQ (reference sequence). CDR3 DNA sequence: TGTGCCAGCAGCTTAGGTCTAGCGGGCGGTGCCTACGAGCAGTACTTC. Its protein is CASSLGLAGGAYEQYF.